The 8 T cell receptor beta chains below come from one sample, sequenced in a study of T cell responses to AZD1222 COVID-19 vaccine. Clones were read by immunoSEQ multiplex PCR, and TCRdb kept only the in-frame ones, dropping some. The data contain roughly 45,000 clones, approximately 80% of them singletons. Sequencing used peripheral blood, obtained on day 0 of AZD1222 vaccination. These receptors all come from an adult in good health.

This clone was counted between two and nine times. This chain joins TRBV28 and TRBJ1-6, with D tentatively TRBD1 (5 bases). V was shortened by 6 bases and J by 6 bases, with 9 bases between the two germline ends. Germline loops: CDR1 MDHEN, CDR2 SYDVKM. CDR3 length equals 13 residues. The CDR3 spells CASSPQVNSPLHF. CDR3 sequence (DNA): TGTGCCAGCAGCCCACAGGTTAATTCACCCCTCCACTTT.

CDR3 sequence reads: CASSLAGQEYGYTF. CDR3 DNA: TGTGCCAGCAGCTTGGCGGGACAGGAATATGGCTACACCTTC. The chain couples TRBV5-4 to TRBJ1-2; 8 bases are a match to TRBD1. The ends lost 0 bases at V and 5 bases at J; junction bases unmatched: 3. The CDR3 totals 14 residues. Germline CDR1 reads SGHNT; CDR2 reads YYREEE (reference sequence).

This rearrangement joins TRBV11-2 to TRBJ1-4, with no clear D. V gave up 6 bases and J gave up 3 bases, with 17 bases separating them. The CDR3 has 16 residues. The V gene's germline CDR1 is SGHAT and CDR2 FQNNGV. The CDR3 is CASSPNTGVPNEKLFF. CDR3 DNA: TGTGCCAGCAGTCCCAACACTGGGGTCCCTAATGAAAAACTGTTTTTT.

V is TRBV27 and J is TRBJ2-1; D possibly corresponds to TRBD2 (5 bases). Germline V CDR1 and CDR2: MNHEY, SMNVEV (reference sequence). CDR3 length: 14 amino acids. Trimming removed 5 bases at V and 6 bases at J, with 14 bases between. CDR3 DNA: TGTGCCAGCAGTCTCGGGCTAGCAGGCAATGAGCAGTTCTTC. Protein sequence: CASSLGLAGNEQFF.

This chain connects TRBV4-2 to TRBJ2-7; no clear D. The CDR3 contains 15 residues. Trimming took 1 base from V and 3 from J, leaving 13 bases between them. CDR1 is LGHNA, CDR2 YNFKEQ, per germline. As DNA, the CDR3 is TGTGCCAGCAGCCAAGTGAAATCGGAGTTCTACGAGCAGTACTTC. Protein product: CASSQVKSEFYEQYF.

The chain has TRBV12-2 and TRBJ2-3; the table gives TRBD1 as D, unverified against the DNA. TRBV12-2 is labeled a pseudogene. The CDR3 runs 16 residues. CDR3 DNA: TGTGCAAGTCGCCGCCCCCTAGGGGACACCACAGATACGCAGTATTTT. It translates to CASRRPLGDTTDTQYF.

The chain couples TRBV14 to TRBJ2-1, with a possible D match to TRBD2 (5 bases). The CDR3 has 13 amino acids. Trimming removed 4 bases at V and 5 bases at J, with 9 bases between. Germline CDR1 SGHDN, CDR2 FVKESK. The CDR3 region has the DNA TGTGCCAGCAGCCTGAGGGTTCACAATGAGCAGTTCTTC. Its translation is CASSLRVHNEQFF.

The J gene is TRBJ1-1, the V gene TRBV30, with TRBD1 matching 7 bases. CDR1 GTSNPN and CDR2 SVGIG come from the germline V gene (reference sequence). The CDR3 length is 16 residues. After removal of 1 base from V and 0 bases from J, the junction contained 8 bases not matched to a gene. The CDR3 loop is CAWSGGLTGVNTEAFF. CDR3 coding DNA: TGTGCCTGGAGTGGGGGCCTCACAGGGGTGAACACTGAAGCTTTCTTT.